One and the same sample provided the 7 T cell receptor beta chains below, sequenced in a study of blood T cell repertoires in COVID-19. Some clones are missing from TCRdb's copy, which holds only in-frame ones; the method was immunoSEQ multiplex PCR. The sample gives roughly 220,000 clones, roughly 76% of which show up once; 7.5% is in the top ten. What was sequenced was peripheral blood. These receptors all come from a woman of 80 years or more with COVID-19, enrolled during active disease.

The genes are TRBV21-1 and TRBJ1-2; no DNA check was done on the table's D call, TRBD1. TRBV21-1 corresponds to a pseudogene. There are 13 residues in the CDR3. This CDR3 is CAGGQGACYGYTF. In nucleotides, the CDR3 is TGTGCCGGCGGACAGGGGGCATGCTATGGCTACACCTTC.

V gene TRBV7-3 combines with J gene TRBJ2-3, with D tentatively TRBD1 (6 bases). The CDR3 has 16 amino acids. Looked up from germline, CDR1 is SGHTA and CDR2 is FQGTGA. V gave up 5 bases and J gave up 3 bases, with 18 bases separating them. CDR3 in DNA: TGTGCCAGCAGCCCGAGGGGACAATTAGGGACAGATACGCAGTATTTT. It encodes CASSPRGQLGTDTQYF.

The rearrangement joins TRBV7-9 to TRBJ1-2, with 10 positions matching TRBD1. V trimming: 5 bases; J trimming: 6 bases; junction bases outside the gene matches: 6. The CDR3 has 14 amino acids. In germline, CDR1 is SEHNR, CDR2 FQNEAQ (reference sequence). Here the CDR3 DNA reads TGTGCCAGCAGCCTCCTCGGACAGGGGGATGGCTACACCTTC. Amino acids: CASSLLGQGDGYTF.

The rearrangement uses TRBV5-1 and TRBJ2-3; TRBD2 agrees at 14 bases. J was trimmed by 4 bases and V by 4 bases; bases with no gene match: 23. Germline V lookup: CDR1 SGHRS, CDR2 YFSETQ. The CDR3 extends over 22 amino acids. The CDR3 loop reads CASSTLGTSGGRFAGFPDTQYF. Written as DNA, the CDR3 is TGCGCCAGCAGCACCCTCGGGACTAGCGGGGGTAGGTTCGCGGGGTTTCCAGATACGCAGTATTTT.

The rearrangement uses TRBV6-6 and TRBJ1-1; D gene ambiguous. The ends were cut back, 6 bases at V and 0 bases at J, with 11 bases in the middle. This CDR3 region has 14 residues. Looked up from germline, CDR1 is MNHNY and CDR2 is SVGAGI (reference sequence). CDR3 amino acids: CASSTDTVNTEAFF. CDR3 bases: TGTGCCAGCAGCACTGACACAGTGAACACTGAAGCTTTCTTT.

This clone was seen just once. This CDR3 is CASSPLPGTSGRAKQYF. For the CDR3, the DNA is TGTGCCAGCAGCCCTTTACCCGGGACTAGCGGGAGGGCGAAGCAGTACTTC. The chain employs TRBV7-2 and TRBJ2-7; TRBD2 matches at 16 bases. J gave up 8 bases and V 5 bases, and 12 bases lay outside the gene matches. Germline CDR1 is SGHTA and CDR2 is FQGNSA. This CDR3 spans 17 amino acids.

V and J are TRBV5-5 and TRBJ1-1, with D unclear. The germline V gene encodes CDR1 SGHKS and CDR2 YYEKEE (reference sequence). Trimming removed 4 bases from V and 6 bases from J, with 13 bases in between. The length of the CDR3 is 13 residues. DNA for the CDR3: TGTGCCAGCAGCAGGGAGACGGTAGCTGAAGCTTTCTTT. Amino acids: CASSRETVAEAFF.